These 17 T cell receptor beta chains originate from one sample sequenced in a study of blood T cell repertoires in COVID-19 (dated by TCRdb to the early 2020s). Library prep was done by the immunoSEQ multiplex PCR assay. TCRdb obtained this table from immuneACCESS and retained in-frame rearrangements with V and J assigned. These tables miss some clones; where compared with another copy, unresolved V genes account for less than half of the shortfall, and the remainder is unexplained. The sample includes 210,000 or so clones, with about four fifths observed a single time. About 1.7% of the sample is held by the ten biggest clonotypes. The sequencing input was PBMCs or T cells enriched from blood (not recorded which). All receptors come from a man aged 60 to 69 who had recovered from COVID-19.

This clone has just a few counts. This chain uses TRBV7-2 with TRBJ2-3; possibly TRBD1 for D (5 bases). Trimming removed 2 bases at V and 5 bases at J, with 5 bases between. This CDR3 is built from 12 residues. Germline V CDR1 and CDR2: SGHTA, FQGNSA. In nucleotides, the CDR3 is TGTGCCAGCAGCTTACAGGGAGATACGCAGTATTTT. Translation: CASSLQGDTQYF.

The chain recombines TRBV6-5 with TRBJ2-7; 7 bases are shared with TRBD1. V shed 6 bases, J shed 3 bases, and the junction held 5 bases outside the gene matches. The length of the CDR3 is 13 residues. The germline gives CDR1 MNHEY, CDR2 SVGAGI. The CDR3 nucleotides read TGTGCCAGCAGAGGGGACAGACTCTACGAGCAGTACTTC. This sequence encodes CASRGDRLYEQYF.

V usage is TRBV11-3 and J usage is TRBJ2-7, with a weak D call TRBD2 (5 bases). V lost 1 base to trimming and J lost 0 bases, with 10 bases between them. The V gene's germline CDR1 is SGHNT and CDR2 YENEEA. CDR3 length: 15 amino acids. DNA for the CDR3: TGTGCCAGCAGCTTAGCGAAGCGGAACTCCTACGAGCAGTACTTC. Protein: CASSLAKRNSYEQYF.

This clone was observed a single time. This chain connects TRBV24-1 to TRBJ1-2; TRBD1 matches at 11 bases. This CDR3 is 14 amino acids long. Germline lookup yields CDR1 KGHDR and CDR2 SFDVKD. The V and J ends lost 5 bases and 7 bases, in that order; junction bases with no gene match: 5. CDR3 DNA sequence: TGTGCCACCAGTGCGGGACAGGGGGTTCTTGGCTACACCTTC. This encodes CATSAGQGVLGYTF.

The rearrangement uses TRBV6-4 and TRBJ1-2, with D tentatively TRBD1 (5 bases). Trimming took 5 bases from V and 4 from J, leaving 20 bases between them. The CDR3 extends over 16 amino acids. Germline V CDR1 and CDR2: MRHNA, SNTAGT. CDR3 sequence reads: CASSQQDSVRTYGYTF. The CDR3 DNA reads TGTGCCAGCAGTCAACAAGACAGCGTAAGAACCTATGGCTACACCTTC.

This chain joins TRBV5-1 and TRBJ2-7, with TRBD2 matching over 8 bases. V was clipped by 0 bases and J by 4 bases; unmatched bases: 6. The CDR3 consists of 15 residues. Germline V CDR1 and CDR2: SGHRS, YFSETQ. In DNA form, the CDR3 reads TGCGCCAGCAGCTTGGACGGGGGGGCCGCGTACGAGCAGTACTTC. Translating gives CASSLDGGAAYEQYF.

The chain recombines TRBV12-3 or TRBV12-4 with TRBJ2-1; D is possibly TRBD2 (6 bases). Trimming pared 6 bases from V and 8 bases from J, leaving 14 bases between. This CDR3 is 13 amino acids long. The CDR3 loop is CASRPRGMYEQFF. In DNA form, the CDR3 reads TGTGCCAGCAGACCTCGGGGGATGTATGAGCAGTTCTTC.

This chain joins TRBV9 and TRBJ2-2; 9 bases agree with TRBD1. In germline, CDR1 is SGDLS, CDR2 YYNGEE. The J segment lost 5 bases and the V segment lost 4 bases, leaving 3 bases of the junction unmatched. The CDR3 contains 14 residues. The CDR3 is CASSRTGATGELFF. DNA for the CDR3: TGTGCCAGCAGCAGGACAGGGGCTACCGGGGAGCTGTTTTTT.

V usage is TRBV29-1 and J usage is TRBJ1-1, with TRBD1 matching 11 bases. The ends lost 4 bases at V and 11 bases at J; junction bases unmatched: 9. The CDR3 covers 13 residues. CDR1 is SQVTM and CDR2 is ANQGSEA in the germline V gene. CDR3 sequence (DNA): TGCAGCGTTGGGACAGGGGGCGCGAACGGGGCTTTCTTT. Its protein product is CSVGTGGANGAFF.

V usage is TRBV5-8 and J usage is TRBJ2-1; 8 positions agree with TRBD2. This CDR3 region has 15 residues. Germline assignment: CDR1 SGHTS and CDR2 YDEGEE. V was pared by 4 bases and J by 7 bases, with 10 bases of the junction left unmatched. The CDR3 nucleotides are TGTGCCAGCAGCCCGAGGGTAGCGGGGTGGAATGAGCAGTTCTTC. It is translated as CASSPRVAGWNEQFF.

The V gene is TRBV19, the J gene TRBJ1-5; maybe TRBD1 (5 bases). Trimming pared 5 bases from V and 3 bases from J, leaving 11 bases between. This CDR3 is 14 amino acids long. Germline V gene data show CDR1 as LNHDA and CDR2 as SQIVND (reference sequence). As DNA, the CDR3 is TGTGCCAGTAGTTCTCAGGGAAACAATCAGCCCCAGCATTTT. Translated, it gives CASSSQGNNQPQHF.

In nucleotides, the CDR3 is TGTGCTAGTGGACCCGGGAAACAAGAGACCCAGTACTTC. As protein: CASGPGKQETQYF. This sequence joins TRBV12-5 and TRBJ2-5; a possible D gene is TRBD2 (5 bases). This CDR3 region has 13 residues. Germline V lookup: CDR1 LGHNT, CDR2 FRNRAP. V was trimmed by 6 bases and J by 2 bases, leaving 10 bases between them.

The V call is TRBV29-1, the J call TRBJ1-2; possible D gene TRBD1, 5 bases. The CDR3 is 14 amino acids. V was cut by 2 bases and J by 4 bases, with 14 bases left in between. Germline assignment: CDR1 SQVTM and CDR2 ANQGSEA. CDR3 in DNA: TGCAGCGTTGAAAGGCAGGGTCAGTCCTATGGCTACACCTTC. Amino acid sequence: CSVERQGQSYGYTF.

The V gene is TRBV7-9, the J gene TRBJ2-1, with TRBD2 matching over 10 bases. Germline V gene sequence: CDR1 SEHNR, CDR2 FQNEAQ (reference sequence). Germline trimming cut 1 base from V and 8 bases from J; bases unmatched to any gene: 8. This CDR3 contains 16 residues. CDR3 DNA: TGTGCCAGCAGCTTAGGTTCTAGCGGGGGATACGATGAGCAGTTCTTC. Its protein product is CASSLGSSGGYDEQFF. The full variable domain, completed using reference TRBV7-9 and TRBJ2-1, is DTGVSQNPRHKITKRGQNVTFRCDPISEHNRLYWYRQTLGQGPEFLTYFQNEAQLEKSRLLSDRFSAERPKGSFSTLEIQRTEQGDSAMYLCASSLGSSGGYDEQFFGPGTRLTVL.

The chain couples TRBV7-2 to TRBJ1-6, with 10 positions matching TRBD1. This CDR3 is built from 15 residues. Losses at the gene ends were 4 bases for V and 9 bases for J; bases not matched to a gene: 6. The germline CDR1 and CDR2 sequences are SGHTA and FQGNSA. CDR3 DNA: TGTGCCAGCAGCTGGTCCGGGACAGGGGCTTCACCCCTCCACTTT. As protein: CASSWSGTGASPLHF.

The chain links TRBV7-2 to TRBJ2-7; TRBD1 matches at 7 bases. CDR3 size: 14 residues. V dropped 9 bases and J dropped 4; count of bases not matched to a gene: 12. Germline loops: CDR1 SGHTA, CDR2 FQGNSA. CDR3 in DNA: TGTGCCAGTAAAAAAGACAGGGAAAGGTACGAGCAGTACTTC. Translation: CASKKDRERYEQYF.

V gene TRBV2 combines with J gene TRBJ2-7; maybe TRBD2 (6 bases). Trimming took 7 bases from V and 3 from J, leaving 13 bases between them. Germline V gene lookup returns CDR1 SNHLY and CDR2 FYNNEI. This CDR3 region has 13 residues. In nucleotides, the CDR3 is TGTGCCAGCATTGCCGGGGGATACTACGAGCAGTACTTC. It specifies CASIAGGYYEQYF.